These T cell receptor beta chains were read from a single sample in a study of human T cells and chemical hapten exposure. TCRdb re-called the RACE reads with MiXCR, one entry per CDR3 protein. Here the sample spans 280,000 or so distinct CDR3 sequences, roughly 7.4% being singletons. This sample comprised whole blood, obtained in connection with sensitization to the hapten diphenylcyclopropenone (DPC). The receptors here all came from a young man with alopecia areata. Some clones in this sample may be carry-over from other donors' samples. Both conserved end residues are part of each CDR3. Each record gives: V gene, J gene, CDR3 protein.

>TRBV12-3/TRBV12-4|TRBJ2-3
CASGGQGADTQYF
>TRBV6-2/TRBV6-3|TRBJ2-7
CASSYADRVRSEQYF
>TRBV12-3/TRBV12-4|TRBJ1-4
CASSFRATNEKLFF
>TRBV5-1|TRBJ2-5
CASSTHRGTEETQYF
>TRBV29-1|TRBJ2-3
CSVQKTGAADTQYF
>TRBV6-2/TRBV6-3|TRBJ1-1
CASSYSTGQGKAFF
>TRBV4-3|TRBJ1-6
CASSQEPAPGSNSPLHF
>TRBV12-2|TRBJ2-1
CASRLYWDRRF
>TRBV4-1|TRBJ1-1
CASSLPAQDRARREAFF
>TRBV4-1|TRBJ2-2
CASSVGTLNTGELFF
>TRBV3-1|TRBJ1-1
CVSSQDWSIAGQVREAFF
>TRBV7-2|TRBJ1-2
CASSVGANYGYTF
>TRBV9|TRBJ2-3
CASQRRAISTDTQYF
>TRBV6-1|TRBJ1-4
CASSTDWVDEKLFF
>TRBV9|TRBJ1-1
CASSVVSTEAFF
>TRBV6-1|TRBJ2-5
CASSFPGGETQYF
>TRBV6-5|TRBJ1-5
CASSYSIDSNQPQHF
>TRBV7-3|TRBJ2-5
CASSPVGGRTQETQYF
>TRBV20-1|TRBJ2-5
CSARDFKRTSQETQYF
>TRBV18|TRBJ1-1
CASSRLQGANWSEAFF
>TRBV4-3|TRBJ2-2
CASSPRVAGGRSTGELFF
>TRBV6-2/TRBV6-3|TRBJ1-1
CASDRGPTAAFF
>TRBV11-2|TRBJ2-7
CASSRETFYEQYF
>TRBV2|TRBJ1-5
CASSEPGGPLEPQHF
>TRBV5-1|TRBJ2-5
CASRPGARGAQETQYF
>TRBV12-3/TRBV12-4|TRBJ1-4
CASTKEPGTARNEKLFF
>TRBV29-1|TRBJ2-7
CSVKWTSGGAEEQYF
>TRBV7-9|TRBJ1-1
CASRQGSNTEAFF
>TRBV12-3/TRBV12-4|TRBJ1-1
CASSLRGSGAEAFF
>TRBV4-3|TRBJ1-1
CASSQDPGLSEAFF
>TRBV28|TRBJ1-4
CASTLTGGSEKLFF
>TRBV9|TRBJ1-1
CASSEDPQLGYNTEAFF
>TRBV25-1|TRBJ2-7
CASSLGNSYEQYF
>TRBV11-1|TRBJ1-1
CASSFKPGQVDGTEAFF
>TRBV28|TRBJ2-7
CASTQSGYEQYF
>TRBV7-2|TRBJ2-3
CASSSNSGDAGYTQYF
>TRBV12-3/TRBV12-4|TRBJ1-2
CASKGDRVYGYTF
>TRBV4-1|TRBJ1-5
CASRQTSGSSQPQHF
>TRBV7-9|TRBJ2-1
CASSFSGNDEQFF
>TRBV29-1|TRBJ2-3
CSVEVSASVGDTQYF
>TRBV5-1|TRBJ1-1
CASSVSWDTEAFF
>TRBV7-2|TRBJ2-7
CASKSGVNPYEQYF
>TRBV7-2|TRBJ1-1
CANSLGQGATRTEAFF
>TRBV7-9|TRBJ1-1
CASSFDRVTEAFF
>TRBV7-2|TRBJ1-5
CASRNSNQPQHF
>TRBV6-6|TRBJ2-3
CASSYSRDRAYTDTQYF
>TRBV10-3|TRBJ2-5
CAIRGTTPYQETQYF
>TRBV28|TRBJ1-1
CASRPEFGRPNTEAFF
>TRBV29-1|TRBJ2-1
CSVEPQDNEQFF
>TRBV12-3/TRBV12-4|TRBJ2-2
CAGSDSSNTGELFF
>TRBV4-3|TRBJ2-1
CASSPQRLAGSSEQFF
>TRBV18|TRBJ1-1
CASQRQGKNTEAFF
>TRBV11-2|TRBJ1-2
CASSLEARVRLFTEYYGYTF
>TRBV6-2/TRBV6-3|TRBJ2-1
CASETLTSGGAGEQFF
>TRBV12-3/TRBV12-4|TRBJ2-2
CATQSRNLENTGELFF